The 14 T cell receptor beta chains reported below all come from one sample, sequenced in a study of human T cells and chemical hapten exposure. MiXCR was run by TCRdb on the RACE reads, yielding one entry per CDR3 protein. The sample records over 45,000 distinct CDR3 sequences, approximately 4.7% being singletons. The time point denotes: healthy volunteer bleed at 2 weeks. Sequencing started from total RNA isolated from unfractionated whole blood. The sequencing input was whole blood. These receptors all come from a female donor in good health. Some clones in this sample may be carry-over from other donors' samples.

V gene TRBV12-3 or TRBV12-4 combines with J gene TRBJ1-5; no reliable D call. There are 15 residues in the CDR3. The V gene lost 1 base and the J gene lost 0 bases, with 7 bases spanning the gap. The CDR3: CASSLGAVSNQPQHF. As DNA, the CDR3 is TGTGCCAGCAGTTTAGGAGCTGTTAGCAATCAGCCCCAGCATTTT.

This clonotype was seen more than once but under ten times. The chain joins TRBV15 to TRBJ2-7, with 13 positions matching TRBD2. The CDR3 length is 14 residues. The V and J ends lost 4 bases and 12 bases, in that order; junction bases with no gene match: 9. In germline, CDR1 is LNHNV, CDR2 YYDKDF (reference sequence). The CDR3 loop is CATSTRTSGGFLYF. DNA of the CDR3: TGTGCCACCAGCACCCGGACTAGCGGGGGTTTCCTGTACTTC.

This clonotype was observed a few times. The chain combines TRBV6-5 with TRBJ2-1, with TRBD2 identical over 8 bases. CDR1 MNHEY and CDR2 SVGAGI come from the germline V gene. The CDR3 sequence is 15 residues long. V gave up 6 bases and J gave up 2 bases; unmatched junction bases: 6. The CDR3 loop is CASSSERGPYNEQFF. The CDR3 nucleotides are TGTGCCAGCAGCTCCGAGCGGGGGCCCTACAATGAGCAGTTCTTC.

This clonotype occurred a few times. The rearrangement links TRBV11-2 to TRBJ2-3, with D possibly being TRBD2 (6 bases). The CDR3 consists of 15 residues. Germline CDR1 is SGHAT and CDR2 is FQNNGV. V lost 5 bases to trimming and J lost 3 bases, with 15 bases between them. This chain's CDR3 is CASSPPSLATDTQYF. CDR3 nucleotides: TGTGCCAGCAGCCCACCCAGCCTAGCGACAGATACGCAGTATTTT.

This clonotype was seen at least ten times. The chain uses TRBV18 and TRBJ1-1; D uncertain. Trimming left V 6 bases short and J 1 base short, with 12 bases between. The CDR3 is made up of 14 amino acids. Germline V gene lookup returns CDR1 KGHSH and CDR2 LQKENI. The CDR3 here is CASSPQVRNTEAFF. The CDR3 DNA follows: TGTGCCAGCTCCCCGCAGGTACGGAACACTGAAGCTTTCTTT.

The sample holds many counts of this clonotype. This chain links TRBV5-1 with TRBJ2-3; D may be TRBD2 (5 bases). This CDR3 has 14 residues. Germline loops: CDR1 SGHRS, CDR2 YFSETQ. The V end was cut by 7 bases, the J end by 2 bases, with 14 bases between. The CDR3 nucleotides read TGCGCCAGCTATCTCCCGGGGTCCACAGATACGCAGTATTTT. Translation: CASYLPGSTDTQYF.

This clonotype came up many times. The gene calls are TRBV6-5 and TRBJ1-2; no reliable D call. The germline V gene has CDR1 MNHEY and CDR2 SVGAGI. V gave up 7 bases and J gave up 3 bases, with 12 bases separating them. The CDR3 contains 13 residues. The CDR3 loop reads CASKFPQDYGYTF. The DNA for the CDR3 is TGTGCCAGCAAGTTCCCCCAAGACTATGGCTACACCTTC.

This CDR3 reads CAIRAGRNEQFF. The CDR3 DNA reads TGTGCCATCCGAGCGGGGCGGAATGAGCAGTTCTTC. This rearrangement joins TRBV12-3 or TRBV12-4 to TRBJ2-1; TRBD2 agrees at 7 bases. The CDR3 loop spans 12 amino acids. Trimming cost V 10 bases and J 7 bases; bases outside gene matches: 7.

V gene TRBV3-1 combines with J gene TRBJ1-5; no clear D gene. Per germline, CDR1 LGHDT and CDR2 YNNKEL (reference sequence). The germline V and J ends were trimmed by 3 bases and 4 bases, with 10 bases remaining between them. CDR3 size: 14 residues. CDR3: CASSQNFGNQPQHF. CDR3 bases: TGTGCCAGCAGCCAGAACTTCGGAAATCAGCCCCAGCATTTT.

In this sample, this clonotype turned up many times. The chain recombines TRBV4-3 with TRBJ1-6; TRBD1 is a possible D gene (5 bases). There are 16 residues in the CDR3. The V gene lost 0 bases and the J gene lost 8 bases, with 14 bases spanning the gap. Germline CDR1 reads LGHNA; CDR2 reads YSLEER. CDR3 nucleotides: TGCGCCAGCAGCCAAGATCTCACGGGGCTATATTCACCCCTCCACTTT. Encoded protein: CASSQDLTGLYSPLHF.

This clonotype was detected many times. This sequence joins TRBV5-4 and TRBJ1-1; the match to TRBD1 covers 7 bases. CDR1 and CDR2 (germline): SGHNT, YYREEE (reference sequence). With 0 bases clipped from V and 5 bases from J, the junction kept 7 bases outside the gene matches. The CDR3 is made up of 15 amino acids. CDR3 coding DNA: TGTGCCAGCAGCTTGGGGGGAGGGGGCTTGACTGAAGCTTTCTTT. Amino acid sequence: CASSLGGGGLTEAFF.

In its sample, this clonotype ranks as medium-sized (0.01 to 0.1%). The chain links TRBV28 to TRBJ2-3; 8 positions match TRBD2. The CDR3 extends over 15 amino acids. CDR1 is MDHEN and CDR2 is SYDVKM in the germline V gene. J lost 2 bases, V lost 2 bases, and 3 bases had no gene match. CDR3 loop: CASSLAGGHTDTQYF. The CDR3 DNA follows: TGTGCCAGCAGTTTAGCGGGGGGACACACAGATACGCAGTATTTT.

There are many counts of this clonotype. The chain joins TRBV5-1 to TRBJ2-3; D may be TRBD1 or TRBD2 (5 bases each). V lost 2 bases to trimming and J lost 4 bases, with 17 bases between them. The germline CDR1 and CDR2 sequences are SGHRS and YFSETQ. The CDR3 has 16 residues. DNA of the CDR3: TGCGCCAGCAGCTTATTGGGGGTCAACCACGCAGATACGCAGTATTTT. Protein sequence: CASSLLGVNHADTQYF.

This clonotype has a count of ten or more. The chain joins TRBV12-3 or TRBV12-4 to TRBJ2-2; possibly TRBD2 for D (5 bases). V gave up 4 bases and J gave up 7 bases, with 16 bases separating them. This CDR3 contains 15 residues. The CDR3 here is CASSSLVIQSGELFF. The DNA for the CDR3 is TGTGCCAGCAGTTCACTAGTAATCCAAAGCGGGGAGCTGTTTTTT.